A selection of T cell receptor beta chains follows, all from one sample in a study of beta chain features in type 1 diabetes. The repertoire was sequenced with immunoSEQ multiplex PCR; TCRdb's copy has only in-frame clones and lacks some. The repertoire consists of about 620,000 clones, with roughly a sixth occurring once and the leading ten covering 0.09% to 0.095%. The sample taken for sequencing was naive CD4+ T cells from blood. The origin of the receptors is a man between 18 and 35 years old in good health. Both conserved end residues are part of each CDR3. Each record gives: V gene, J gene, D gene, clone size, CDR3 length, CDR3 protein, CDR3 DNA. D genes are given only for firm matches. Clone size is given for some rows only: seen once, a few or many times, or a class if the clone is expanded.

>TRBV27|TRBJ2-7|-|few|14
CASSLRQGPYEQYF
TGTGCCAGCAGTTTACGGCAGGGCCCCTACGAGCAGTACTTC
>TRBV2|TRBJ2-5|TRBD2|-|14
CASRIGTNQETQYF
TGTGCCAGCAGAATCGGGACTAACCAAGAGACCCAGTACTTC
>TRBV7-2|TRBJ2-7|-|few|15
CASSLEAGPSYEQYF
TGTGCCAGCAGCTTAGAGGCAGGGCCCTCCTACGAGCAGTACTTC
>TRBV7-2|TRBJ2-7|TRBD2|-|14
CASSLLAGGYEQYF
TGTGCCAGCAGCTTACTAGCGGGAGGGTACGAGCAGTACTTC
>TRBV7-8|TRBJ1-2|-|-|14
CASSLRTGSHVYTF
TGTGCCAGCAGCTTACGGACGGGATCGCACGTCTACACCTTC
>TRBV9|TRBJ2-3|TRBD1|-|16
CASSSPGTGTTDTQYF
TGTGCCAGCAGCAGTCCCGGGACAGGGACCACAGATACGCAGTATTTT
>TRBV15|TRBJ1-2|-|few|13
CATSPLPSYGYTF
TGTGCCACCAGCCCACTTCCCTCCTATGGCTACACCTTC
>TRBV28|TRBJ1-1|-|few|14
CASSLSAIGLGAFF
TGTGCCAGCAGTTTGTCCGCCATCGGTTTAGGCGCTTTCTTT
>TRBV5-4|TRBJ2-1|TRBD2|-|15
CASSLGLAGGAEQFF
TGTGCCAGCAGCTTGGGACTAGCGGGAGGGGCTGAGCAGTTCTTC
>TRBV18|TRBJ2-3|TRBD1|few|16
CASSLRQGTSTDTQYF
TGTGCCAGCTCATTACGACAGGGCACTAGCACAGATACGCAGTATTTT
>TRBV9|TRBJ1-5|TRBD1|-|19
CASSPPQGTDRARNQPQHF
TGTGCCAGCAGCCCCCCTCAGGGAACCGACAGGGCCCGGAATCAGCCCCAGCATTTT
>TRBV6-5|TRBJ2-4|TRBD1|few|15
CASSLRTGKTNIQYF
TGTGCCAGCAGTCTAAGGACAGGAAAAACAAACATTCAGTACTTC
>TRBV7-8|TRBJ2-7|TRBD2|few|16
CASSLGLAQRYYEQYF
TGTGCCAGCAGCTTAGGACTAGCGCAACGATACTACGAGCAGTACTTC
>TRBV28|TRBJ2-2|TRBD1|-|15
CASAGGGTGIGELFF
TGTGCCAGCGCGGGCGGAGGGACAGGGATCGGGGAGCTGTTTTTT
>TRBV7-9|TRBJ2-1|TRBD2|-|18
CASSPSLTTSGADNEQFF
TGTGCCAGCAGCCCGTCCCTTACGACTAGCGGTGCGGACAATGAGCAGTTCTTC
>TRBV4-2|TRBJ2-1|TRBD2|-|21
CASSQEFHQGVAGGAYNEQFF
TGTGCCAGCAGCCAAGAATTTCATCAGGGAGTGGCGGGAGGCGCCTACAATGAGCAGTTCTTC
>TRBV10-3|TRBJ2-5|-|-|11
CAISIRETQYF
TGTGCCATCAGCATAAGAGAGACCCAGTACTTC
>TRBV11-3|TRBJ2-2|TRBD2|-|18
CASSLGLRGGPDTGELFF
TGTGCCAGCAGCTTAGGTCTGCGGGGGGGCCCGGACACCGGGGAGCTGTTTTTT
>TRBV6-5|TRBJ1-2|-|-|15
CASSYLPGQILGYTF
TGTGCCAGCAGTTACCTCCCTGGACAGATCTTGGGCTACACCTTC
>TRBV9|TRBJ2-3|-|few|14
CASSVAGTPDTQYF
TGTGCCAGCAGCGTAGCCGGGACACCAGATACGCAGTATTTT
>TRBV11-2|TRBJ2-2|-|-|16
CASSPWQRARTGELFF
TGTGCCAGCAGCCCCTGGCAGCGGGCCCGGACCGGGGAGCTGTTTTTT
>TRBV5-6|TRBJ2-7|-|-|15
CASSLVGGPSYEQYF
TGTGCCAGCAGCTTGGTAGGGGGTCCCTCCTACGAGCAGTACTTC
>TRBV25-1|TRBJ2-7|TRBD2|-|13
CASRTSGKSGQYF
TGTGCCAGCAGGACTAGCGGCAAGAGTGGGCAGTACTTC
>TRBV7-2|TRBJ2-3|-|few|17
CASSPPVPFPPTDTQYF
TGTGCCAGCAGCCCACCCGTCCCCTTCCCACCCACAGATACGCAGTATTTT
>TRBV18|TRBJ1-3|-|-|16
CASSLTGYLSGNTIYF
TGTGCCAGCTCCCTCACCGGATACCTCTCTGGAAACACCATATATTTT
>TRBV5-1|TRBJ1-3|-|-|13
CASSAGPANTIYF
TGCGCCAGCAGCGCGGGGCCGGCGAACACCATATATTTT
>TRBV5-6|TRBJ2-7|TRBD2|-|14
CASSLTSGSTGQYF
TGTGCCAGCAGCTTGACTAGCGGGAGTACAGGGCAGTACTTC
>TRBV9|TRBJ1-1|TRBD1|-|17
CASSVATMGQGVTEAFF
TGTGCCAGCAGCGTAGCTACAATGGGACAGGGTGTCACTGAAGCTTTCTTT
>TRBV5-1|TRBJ1-2|-|-|16
CASSPESGERIYGYTF
TGCGCCAGCAGCCCGGAATCAGGGGAGCGAATCTATGGCTACACCTTC
>TRBV7-2|TRBJ1-4|-|-|13
CASSRDRTEKLFF
TGTGCCAGCAGCCGCGATCGAACCGAAAAACTGTTTTTT
>TRBV7-2|TRBJ1-6|TRBD1|-|13
CASSWGQNSPLHF
TGTGCCAGCAGCTGGGGACAGAATTCACCCCTCCACTTT
>TRBV7-2|TRBJ1-2|-|-|16
CASSLTITPFNYGYTF
TGTGCCAGCAGCTTAACTATAACCCCCTTTAACTATGGCTACACCTTC
>TRBV7-2|TRBJ2-5|-|-|14
CASSLGREGETQYF
TGTGCCAGCAGCTTAGGCAGGGAAGGAGAGACCCAGTACTTC
>TRBV7-3|TRBJ1-2|-|-|15
CASSPQPGVDYGYTF
TGTGCCAGCAGCCCCCAACCGGGGGTGGACTATGGCTACACCTTC
>TRBV7-2|TRBJ2-7|-|few|15
CASSLGVGVWYEQYF
TGTGCCAGCAGCTTAGGGGTTGGGGTTTGGTACGAGCAGTACTTC
>TRBV9|TRBJ2-7|-|once|14
CASSVASGSYEQYF
TGTGCCAGCAGCGTAGCCAGCGGCTCCTACGAGCAGTACTTC
>TRBV10-3|TRBJ2-2|-|-|15
CAIKLGEPYTGELFF
TGTGCCATCAAGTTGGGGGAGCCTTACACCGGGGAGCTGTTTTTT
>TRBV7-3|TRBJ2-1|-|-|16
CASSLTLAAMGNEQFF
TGTGCCAGCAGCTTAACCCTGGCCGCGATGGGAAATGAGCAGTTCTTC
>TRBV5-6|TRBJ2-5|TRBD2|few|15
CASSLLSGGQETQYF
TGTGCCAGCAGCTTACTTAGCGGGGGGCAAGAGACCCAGTACTTC
>TRBV7-9|TRBJ1-1|-|few|17
CASSSQLLVRGDTEAFF
TGTGCCAGCAGCTCCCAATTATTGGTCAGGGGCGACACTGAAGCTTTCTTT
>TRBV28|TRBJ2-6|TRBD2|few|17
CASSFAGAASGANVLTF
TGTGCCAGCAGTTTCGCGGGAGCCGCCTCTGGGGCCAACGTCCTGACTTTC
>TRBV7-3|TRBJ1-1|-|few|14
CASSRTQGNTEAFF
TGTGCCAGCAGTCGAACACAGGGGAACACTGAAGCTTTCTTT
>TRBV2|TRBJ1-6|-|-|16
CASSEALWVLNSPLHF
TGTGCCAGCAGTGAAGCGCTTTGGGTACTGAATTCACCCCTCCACTTT
>TRBV5-1|TRBJ1-1|-|-|15
CASSLAPGEGTEAFF
TGCGCCAGCAGCTTGGCCCCAGGGGAGGGCACTGAAGCTTTCTTT
>TRBV18|TRBJ1-2|-|-|13
CASSPDRLDGYTF
TGTGCCAGCTCTCCCGACAGGTTGGATGGCTACACCTTC